These 32 T cell receptor beta chains were sequenced from one sample in a study of blood T cell repertoires in COVID-19. Libraries were prepared by immunoSEQ multiplex PCR; TCRdb keeps only in-frame clonotypes and omits some of them. The table records approximately 130,000 clones, just under 85% of them present only once. The sample was peripheral blood. The receptor source for this set is a human donor in a cohort sampled during active COVID-19.

The V and J genes are TRBV20-1 and TRBJ1-5; unclear D gene. Between the trimmed V and J ends, which lost 3 bases and 0 bases, there was a span of 6 bases. Per the germline V gene, CDR1 is DFQATT and CDR2 is SNEGSKA (reference sequence). The CDR3 covers 13 residues. The CDR3 DNA follows: TGCAGTGCTAGTCGGAGTAGCAATCAGCCCCAGCATTTT. This gives the protein CSASRSSNQPQHF.

The CDR3 region is CASSTTGTANTIYF. In DNA form, the CDR3 reads TGTGCCAGCAGCACGACAGGGACGGCAAACACCATATATTTT. The gene calls are TRBV9 and TRBJ1-3, with 7 bases fitting TRBD1. This CDR3 is 14 amino acids long. The V gene's germline CDR1 is SGDLS and CDR2 YYNGEE. The V and J ends lost 4 bases and 6 bases, in that order; junction bases with no gene match: 7.

The chain combines TRBV27 with TRBJ2-7, with 7 bases aligning to TRBD1. The V gene's germline CDR1 is MNHEY and CDR2 SMNVEV (reference sequence). V dropped 2 bases and J dropped 2; count of bases not matched to a gene: 3. This CDR3 has 14 residues. The CDR3 reads CASSLNRGPYEQYF. The CDR3 DNA is TGTGCCAGCAGTTTAAACAGGGGCCCCTACGAGCAGTACTTC.

V is TRBV4-2 and J is TRBJ2-7, with TRBD2 matching over 7 bases. Germline loops: CDR1 LGHNA, CDR2 YNFKEQ. Trimming removed 6 bases from V and 1 base from J; junction bases left unmatched: 3. The CDR3 extends over 13 amino acids. The CDR3 reads CASSREGSYEQYF. The CDR3 nucleotides read TGTGCCAGCAGTAGGGAGGGATCCTACGAGCAGTACTTC.

The chain has TRBV12-3 or TRBV12-4 and TRBJ1-2; 7 bases are a match to TRBD1. The CDR3 has 13 residues. V was clipped by 5 bases and J by 8 bases; unmatched bases: 8. Here the CDR3 reads CASSPRGRGGYTF. CDR3 DNA sequence: TGTGCCAGCAGTCCGAGGGGGCGCGGGGGCTACACCTTC.

This chain links TRBV7-9 with TRBJ2-5; D may be TRBD2 (7 bases). Germline loops: CDR1 SEHNR, CDR2 FQNEAQ (reference sequence). CDR3 length: 14 residues. V was cut by 5 bases and J by 1 base, with 11 bases left in between. CDR3 sequence reads: CASSPGGAQETQYF. In DNA form, the CDR3 reads TGTGCCAGCAGCCCTGGGGGGGCCCAAGAGACCCAGTACTTC. The full variable domain, its missing parts supplied by reference TRBV7-9 and TRBJ2-5, is DTGVSQNPRHKITKRGQNVTFRCDPISEHNRLYWYRQTLGQGPEFLTYFQNEAQLEKSRLLSDRFSAERPKGSFSTLEIQRTEQGDSAMYLCASSPGGAQETQYFGPGTRLLVL.

This clone appeared once. V and J are TRBV19 and TRBJ2-7; 11 bases align to TRBD2. Trimming removed 2 bases from V and 3 bases from J; junction bases left unmatched: 0. Germline CDR1 LNHDA, CDR2 SQIVND (reference sequence). The length of the CDR3 is 14 residues. The CDR3 region is CASSILAGGYEQYF. CDR3 nucleotides: TGTGCCAGTAGTATACTAGCGGGGGGCTACGAGCAGTACTTC.

The genes are TRBV18 and TRBJ2-1; D might be TRBD2 (7 bases). This CDR3 is built from 14 residues. The germline V and J ends were trimmed by 5 bases and 5 bases, with 13 bases remaining between them. Germline V gene lookup returns CDR1 KGHSH and CDR2 LQKENI. CDR3 in amino acids: CASSGRGAHNEQFF. The DNA for the CDR3 is TGTGCCAGCTCAGGTCGGGGGGCCCACAATGAGCAGTTCTTC.

This chain links TRBV11-2 with TRBJ2-2, with TRBD1 identical over 9 bases. The CDR3 is 15 amino acids. V shed 8 bases and J 6 bases; nucleotides not matched to a gene: 10. The V gene's germline CDR1 is SGHAT and CDR2 FQNNGV. The CDR3 DNA follows: TGTGCCAGCGAGCCGGGACAGGGAAGGTCCGGGGAGCTGTTTTTT. It translates to CASEPGQGRSGELFF.

The table lists this clone with a few counts. This specimen includes other DNA sequences encoding the same CDR3. J is TRBJ1-5 and V is TRBV30; D is unclear. The CDR3 totals 13 residues. Trimming took off 2 bases at V and 5 bases at J, with 10 bases between the two ends. CDR1 is GTSNPN, CDR2 SVGIG, per germline (reference sequence). CDR3 loop: CAWSTGFDQPQHF. The CDR3, as DNA: TGTGCCTGGAGTACCGGGTTTGATCAGCCCCAGCATTTT.

The rearrangement uses TRBV4-1 and TRBJ2-5; 10 bases are a match to TRBD2. Trimming at V came to 4 bases and at J to 4 bases, leaving 6 bases not matched to a gene. The germline CDR1 and CDR2 sequences are MGHRA and YSYEKL. The CDR3 is made up of 15 amino acids. The CDR3 sequence is CASSPLSGGPETQYF. The CDR3 region has the DNA TGCGCCAGCAGCCCCCTTAGCGGGGGGCCAGAGACCCAGTACTTC.

This clone was picked up a small number of times. The J gene is TRBJ1-1, the V gene TRBV5-1; tentatively, D is TRBD1 (5 bases). Germline loops: CDR1 SGHRS, CDR2 YFSETQ. This CDR3 is 15 amino acids long. V was shortened by 1 base and J by 1 base, with 11 bases between the two germline ends. The CDR3 DNA sequence: TGCGCCAGCAGCTTGAATATGGGGGGGAACACTGAAGCTTTCTTT. Translation gives CASSLNMGGNTEAFF.

The chain carries TRBV4-1 and TRBJ1-6, with TRBD1 as a possible D gene (5 bases). CDR3 length equals 14 residues. Per germline, CDR1 MGHRA and CDR2 YSYEKL. The V end was cut by 7 bases, the J end by 6 bases, with 13 bases between. CDR3 protein: CASTTSRGNSPLHF. The CDR3 DNA sequence: TGCGCCAGCACCACTTCTAGGGGTAATTCACCCCTCCACTTT.

The chain recombines TRBV11-3 with TRBJ2-5, with 9 bases aligning to TRBD2. The CDR3 has 15 amino acids. V dropped 5 bases and J dropped 3; count of bases not matched to a gene: 7. Germline V gene sequence: CDR1 SGHNT, CDR2 YENEEA. The CDR3 DNA is TGTGCCAGCAGCCATAGCGGGGGCACTAAAGAGACCCAGTACTTC. Its translation is CASSHSGGTKETQYF.

The chain has TRBV20-1 and TRBJ2-7, with D possibly matching TRBD1 (5 bases). The ends were cut back, 3 bases at V and 0 bases at J, with 18 bases in the middle. Germline CDR1 DFQATT, CDR2 SNEGSKA (reference sequence). The CDR3 covers 16 residues. CDR3 amino acids: CSASGLDSDISYEQYF. For the CDR3, the DNA is TGCAGTGCTAGTGGCCTCGACAGCGATATCTCCTACGAGCAGTACTTC.

This chain's CDR3 is CASSPHGTSGGQEWDTQYF. The CDR3 nucleotides read TGTGCCAGCAGCCCTCACGGGACTAGCGGGGGGCAGGAGTGGGATACGCAGTATTTT. V gene TRBV7-6 combines with J gene TRBJ2-3; 15 nucleotides match TRBD2. J gave up 6 bases and V 5 bases, and 15 bases lay outside the gene matches. This CDR3 spans 19 amino acids. The germline V gene encodes CDR1 SGHVS and CDR2 FNYEAQ.

With regard to this clone: The same CDR3 is also encoded by other DNA sequences in this sample. This chain connects TRBV18 to TRBJ2-5, with TRBD2 identical over 9 bases. The V and J ends lost 3 bases and 1 base, in that order; junction bases with no gene match: 3. CDR1 and CDR2 from the germline V gene are KGHSH and LQKENI. This CDR3 spans 15 amino acids. CDR3: CASSPGGGVQETQYF. The CDR3 nucleotides are TGTGCCAGCTCACCCGGCGGGGGGGTCCAAGAGACCCAGTACTTC.

The rearrangement joins TRBV19 to TRBJ2-7; D may be TRBD2 (5 bases). Trimming cost V 5 bases and J 2 bases, with 16 bases left between them. Looked up from germline, CDR1 is LNHDA and CDR2 is SQIVND (reference sequence). This CDR3 has 15 residues. The CDR3 protein is CASSPAPGRAYEQYF. For the CDR3, the DNA is TGTGCCAGTAGTCCCGCTCCGGGAAGGGCCTACGAGCAGTACTTC.

The chain employs TRBV3-1 (or the pseudogene TRBV3-2) and TRBJ1-1; D is undetermined. Trimming pared 3 bases from V and 5 bases from J, leaving 7 bases between. This CDR3 contains 12 residues. The germline V gene encodes CDR1 LGHDT and CDR2 YNNKEL (reference sequence). The CDR3 DNA follows: TGTGCCAGCAGCCAGGGAGAGACTGAAGCTTTCTTT. It specifies CASSQGETEAFF.

This clone was found once. The V call is TRBV2, the J call TRBJ1-6; D remains ambiguous. Germline V lookup: CDR1 SNHLY, CDR2 FYNNEI. This CDR3 is 16 amino acids long. Trimming took off 5 bases at V and 0 bases at J, with 11 bases between the two ends. CDR3 nucleotide sequence: TGTGCCAGCAGTCCCAAGCCGAGCTCCTATAATTCACCCCTCCACTTT. This encodes CASSPKPSSYNSPLHF. Using reference TRBV2 and TRBJ1-6 for the parts outside the CDR3, the full variable domain is EPEVTQTPSHQVTQMGQEVILRCVPISNHLYFYWYRQILGQKVEFLVSFYNNEISEKSEIFDDQFSVERPDGSNFTLKIRSTKLEDSAMYFCASSPKPSSYNSPLHFGNGTRLTVT.

The chain combines TRBV5-4 with TRBJ1-2, with a tentative D call TRBD1 (5 bases). The V end lost 4 bases, the J end lost 9 bases, and 22 bases lay between the germline ends. This CDR3 spans 15 amino acids. The germline V gene encodes CDR1 SGHNT and CDR2 YYREEE (reference sequence). The CDR3 nucleotides read TGTGCCAGCAGCGCTGGGGGGTCCGGGGCAACGAGCTACACCTTC. This translates into CASSAGGSGATSYTF.

Written as DNA, the CDR3 is TGCGCCAGCAGCTTGGATTGGGCAGCAACTAATGAAAAACTGTTTTTT. Its protein product is CASSLDWAATNEKLFF. J is TRBJ1-4 and V is TRBV5-1; no clear D gene. The CDR3 has 16 amino acids. V lost 0 bases and J 0 bases, leaving 9 bases between the germline ends. The germline CDR1 and CDR2 sequences are SGHRS and YFSETQ. Full variable domain (missing parts from reference TRBV5-1 and TRBJ1-4): KAGVTQTPRYLIKTRGQQVTLSCSPISGHRSVSWYQQTPGQGLQFLFEYFSETQRNKGNFPGRFSGRQFSNSRSEMNVSTLELGDSALYLCASSLDWAATNEKLFFGSGTQLSVL.

The chain links TRBV5-8 to TRBJ2-3; D is unresolved. Trimming left V 6 bases short and J 4 bases short, with 12 bases between. CDR1 is SGHTS and CDR2 is YDEGEE in the germline V gene. This CDR3 is 13 amino acids long. Written as DNA, the CDR3 is TGTGCCAGCATGCGATCGAGCGCAGATACGCAGTATTTT. It yields the protein CASMRSSADTQYF.

The rearrangement links TRBV14 to TRBJ2-1; D gene uncertain. V was cut by 4 bases and J by 2 bases, with 12 bases left in between. Germline V gives CDR1 SGHDN, CDR2 FVKESK. The CDR3 runs to 15 residues. CDR3 loop: CASSPTTGAYNEQFF. Here the CDR3 DNA reads TGTGCCAGCAGCCCCACTACTGGAGCCTACAATGAGCAGTTCTTC.

In DNA, the CDR3 is TGCGCCAGCAGGGACAGGGGGCTAACTGAAGCTTTCTTT. This translates into CASRDRGLTEAFF. The chain carries TRBV5-1 and TRBJ1-1; 11 bases are shared with TRBD1. Unmatched junction bases numbered 2, after V lost 5 bases and J lost 5 bases. The CDR3 loop spans 13 amino acids. CDR1 is SGHRS and CDR2 is YFSETQ in the germline V gene.

The chain carries TRBV9 and TRBJ1-2, with TRBD1 matching over 8 bases. The trim removed 4 bases at V and 2 bases at J, leaving 7 bases unmatched. This CDR3 comprises 15 residues. Germline values: CDR1 SGDLS, CDR2 YYNGEE. This CDR3 is CASSPQTGVNYGYTF. Here the CDR3 DNA reads TGTGCCAGCAGCCCCCAGACAGGGGTAAACTATGGCTACACCTTC.

The sample holds a few counts of this clone. This chain uses TRBV2 with TRBJ1-5, with D perhaps TRBD1 (6 bases). V lost 3 bases to trimming and J lost 5 bases, with 14 bases between them. The germline V gene has CDR1 SNHLY and CDR2 FYNNEI. CDR3 length: 15 residues. The CDR3 DNA reads as TGTGCCAGCAGTGATCAGGGGTATCAGGATCAGCCCCAGCATTTT. It yields the protein CASSDQGYQDQPQHF.

The CDR3 is CASSFGLAGAGAEQYF. The CDR3 DNA sequence: TGTGCCAGCAGCTTCGGTCTAGCGGGGGCCGGGGCCGAGCAGTACTTC. The V call is TRBV11-2, the J call TRBJ2-7, with 10 bases lining up with TRBD2. The CDR3 has 16 amino acids. CDR1 and CDR2 from the germline V gene are SGHAT and FQNNGV. The V segment lost 3 bases and the J segment 6 bases; nucleotides outside the gene matches: 11.

The chain employs TRBV2 and TRBJ2-5; 8 bases align to TRBD2. This CDR3 has 15 amino acids. V was pared by 3 bases and J by 1 base, with 4 bases of the junction left unmatched. Germline lookup yields CDR1 SNHLY and CDR2 FYNNEI. CDR3 amino acids: CASSDPGTSQETQYF. For the CDR3, the DNA is TGTGCCAGCAGTGACCCCGGGACTAGCCAAGAGACCCAGTACTTC.

The chain joins TRBV5-4 to TRBJ2-7, with 9 bases matching TRBD2. The CDR3 length is 14 residues. The germline gives CDR1 SGHNT, CDR2 YYREEE (reference sequence). The V and J ends lost 2 bases and 3 bases, in that order; junction bases with no gene match: 3. CDR3 nucleotide sequence: TGTGCCAGCAGCTTCAGCGGGGGGAACTACGAGCAGTACTTC. It encodes CASSFSGGNYEQYF.

This clone has just a few counts. The rearrangement uses TRBV5-1 and TRBJ2-5; D is perhaps TRBD1 (5 bases). Per the germline V gene, CDR1 is SGHRS and CDR2 is YFSETQ. The CDR3 totals 15 residues. The ends were cut back, 4 bases at V and 5 bases at J, with 18 bases in the middle. CDR3 sequence: CASSLDNPKWETQYF. DNA of the CDR3: TGCGCCAGCAGCCTGGACAACCCAAAGTGGGAGACCCAGTACTTC.

This chain connects TRBV6-5 to TRBJ1-2; possibly TRBD1 for D (6 bases). V dropped 3 bases and J dropped 6 bases, with 17 bases sitting between them. In germline, CDR1 is MNHEY, CDR2 SVGAGI. The CDR3 runs to 15 residues. The CDR3 reads CASSYSQGPADGYTF. Written as DNA, the CDR3 is TGTGCCAGCAGTTATTCCCAGGGGCCCGCCGATGGCTACACCTTC.